This T cell receptor (beta chain) was found in a study of spatial heterogeneity in lung cancer. Overall study: TCR transcript counts in tumor regions correlated strongly with a T cell module score from matched bulk RNA-seq.

TCRdb processed the 5' RACE reads anew with MiXCR; each CDR3 protein has one entry. The sample has some 16,000 distinct CDR3 sequences; around 6.8% are singletons. Time point given: sample taken at primary tumor resection. This clonotype was observed at least ten times. The target antigen is unknown. The CDR3 end shows no conserved phenylalanine or tryptophan, and so a read error is likely. Trimming cost V 6 bases and J 1 base, with 15 bases left between them. The V gene's germline CDR1 is LGHDT and CDR2 YNNKEL (reference sequence). The CDR3 runs 15 residues. Study results and caveats: Tumors with more nonsynonymous mutations had more expanded intratumoral alpha and beta TCRs.

The receptor was isolated from a female donor with early-stage non-small cell lung cancer. The specimen was lung tumor tissue, collected at surgery. The chain employs TRBV3-1 and TRBJ2-5; TRBD2 is a possible D gene (5 bases). The CDR3 coding sequence is TGTGCCAGCAGTCGCCGGGGAATCGTCCAAGAGACCCAGTACTCC. It specifies CASSRRGIVQETQYS.